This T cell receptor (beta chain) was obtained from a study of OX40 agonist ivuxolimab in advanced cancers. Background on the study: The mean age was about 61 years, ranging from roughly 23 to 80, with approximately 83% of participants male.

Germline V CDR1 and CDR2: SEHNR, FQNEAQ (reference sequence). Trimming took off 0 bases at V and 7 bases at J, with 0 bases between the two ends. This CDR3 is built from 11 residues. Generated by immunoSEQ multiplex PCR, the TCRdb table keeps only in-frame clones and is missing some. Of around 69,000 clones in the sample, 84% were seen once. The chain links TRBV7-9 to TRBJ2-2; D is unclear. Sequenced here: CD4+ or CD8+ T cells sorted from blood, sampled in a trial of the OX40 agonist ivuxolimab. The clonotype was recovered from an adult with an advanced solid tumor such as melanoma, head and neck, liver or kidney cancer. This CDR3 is CASSLAGELFF. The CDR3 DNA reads TGTGCCAGCAGCTTAGCCGGGGAGCTGTTTTTT.